The following is a T cell receptor beta chain sequence with its context. Its specificity is not known. The sample comes from a study of blood T cells in healthy people across ages. The study, taken as a whole, reports: In long-lived donors, naive CD4+ cell counts and diversity exceeded those of aged donors. Estimates based on one million T cells were treated as lower bounds. Among T cells, TCR beta diversity per million cells dropped roughly linearly as age rose.

The authors ran a second PCR of roughly 7 to 11 cycles using a sample-barcoded 5' primer and a J-beta primer mix. TCRdb re-derived calls from the 5' RACE reads in MiXCR, one entry per CDR3 protein. This sample has around 690,000 distinct CDR3 sequences, with roughly 58% found just once. This CDR3 is 15 amino acids long. Trimming shortened V by 1 base and J by 9 bases, and 16 bases separated the two germline ends. The germline V gene has CDR1 SGHAT and CDR2 FQNNGV. The specimen was blood. The TCR was taken from a man aged 60 to 75 in good health. The chain links TRBV11-2 to TRBJ2-1, with a tentative D call TRBD1 (6 bases). CDR3 amino acids: CASSLAGLKGGEQFF. CDR3 nucleotide sequence: TGTGCCAGCAGCTTAGCAGGGCTAAAAGGGGGTGAGCAGTTCTTC.